Below are 27 T cell receptor beta chains sequenced from a single sample in a study of T cell responses to AZD1222 COVID-19 vaccine. Sequencing used immunoSEQ multiplex PCR; TCRdb keeps in-frame clones, though not all of them. The table has about 200,000 clones, almost 90% seen once. The sample in question was peripheral blood, obtained on day 0 of AZD1222 vaccination. The receptors were sampled from an adult in good health.

The chain is built from TRBV20-1 and TRBJ1-2; no definite D call. V was pared by 6 bases and J by 8 bases, with 10 bases between. Germline lookup yields CDR1 DFQATT and CDR2 SNEGSKA (reference sequence). The CDR3 contains 10 residues. The CDR3 spells CSAWTNGYTF. The CDR3 DNA reads TGCAGTGCGTGGACGAACGGCTACACCTTC.

This rearrangement joins TRBV5-1 to TRBJ2-1; D might be TRBD1 or TRBD2, each matching 5 bases. CDR1 is SGHRS and CDR2 is YFSETQ in the germline V gene. CDR3 size: 14 residues. Trimming removed 4 bases from V and 3 bases from J, with 11 bases in between. The CDR3 bases are TGCGCCAGCAGCCAGGGTGCGGGCTACAATGAGCAGTTCTTC. This encodes CASSQGAGYNEQFF.

This clone occurred a few times. V usage is TRBV5-1 and J usage is TRBJ1-4, with TRBD1 identical over 9 bases. The J segment lost 8 bases and the V segment lost 4 bases, leaving 9 bases of the junction unmatched. The germline V gene encodes CDR1 SGHRS and CDR2 YFSETQ. This CDR3 region has 15 residues. CDR3 amino acids: CASSPRTGVGEKLFF. CDR3 nucleotide sequence: TGCGCCAGCAGCCCCCGGACAGGGGTTGGGGAAAAACTGTTTTTT.

The genes are TRBV6-4 and TRBJ2-1, with no clear D. V gave up 4 bases and J gave up 5 bases, with 9 bases separating them. Germline V gene lookup returns CDR1 MRHNA and CDR2 SNTAGT. The CDR3 loop spans 13 amino acids. This CDR3 is CASSVRPNNEQFF. CDR3 nucleotides: TGTGCCAGCAGTGTCAGGCCCAACAATGAGCAGTTCTTC.

This chain links TRBV5-1 with TRBJ2-7; D is undetermined. V was trimmed by 0 bases and J by 4 bases, leaving 17 bases between them. CDR1 SGHRS and CDR2 YFSETQ come from the germline V gene. The CDR3 consists of 16 residues. The CDR3 here is CASSLVWAPTSYEQYF. Here the CDR3 DNA reads TGCGCCAGCAGCTTGGTCTGGGCTCCTACCAGTTACGAGCAGTACTTC.

The J gene is TRBJ2-2, the V gene TRBV2; perhaps TRBD2 as D (5 bases). The CDR3 length is 14 residues. The V end was cut by 6 bases, the J end by 5 bases, with 13 bases between. The germline V gene encodes CDR1 SNHLY and CDR2 FYNNEI. CDR3 DNA: TGTGCCAGCAGAGGGTGGAGAGGGACCGGGGAGCTGTTTTTT. Protein sequence: CASRGWRGTGELFF.

The chain uses TRBV3-1 (or the pseudogene TRBV3-2) and TRBJ1-3; D gene uncertain. The CDR3 totals 16 residues. Germline assignment: CDR1 LGHDT and CDR2 YNNKEL (reference sequence). Trimming stripped 1 base from V and 2 bases from J, with 12 bases between. CDR3 loop: CASSQGRSGAGNTIYF. The CDR3 DNA reads as TGTGCCAGCAGCCAAGGGAGGTCAGGAGCTGGAAACACCATATATTTT.

V is TRBV5-6 and J is TRBJ1-1, with unresolved D. The CDR3 covers 11 residues. V lost 0 bases to trimming and J lost 6 bases, with 3 bases between them. In germline, CDR1 is SGHDT, CDR2 YYEEEE. CDR3 sequence: CASSLESEAFF. CDR3 in DNA: TGTGCCAGCAGCTTGGAGTCTGAAGCTTTCTTT.

The chain uses TRBV13 and TRBJ2-5; D might be TRBD1 (6 bases). Trimming cost V 8 bases and J 2 bases, with 12 bases left between them. CDR1 and CDR2 from the germline V gene are PRHDT and FYEKMQ (reference sequence). The CDR3 extends over 13 amino acids. CDR3 amino acids: CASLNREQETQYF. The CDR3 DNA reads TGTGCCAGCTTGAACAGGGAACAAGAGACCCAGTACTTC.

A single count supports this clone. The V call is TRBV7-6, the J call TRBJ1-6; 9 bases fit TRBD1. The CDR3 totals 15 residues. The germline gives CDR1 SGHVS, CDR2 FNYEAQ. V dropped 5 bases and J dropped 9; count of bases not matched to a gene: 8. The CDR3 bases are TGTGCCAGCAGCGGAACAGGGGGCGCGGGTTCACCCCTCCACTTT. Protein product: CASSGTGGAGSPLHF.

V usage is TRBV9 and J usage is TRBJ1-2, with D maybe TRBD1 (5 bases). Per germline, CDR1 SGDLS and CDR2 YYNGEE. The CDR3 runs to 16 residues. V dropped 0 bases and J dropped 5 bases, with 17 bases sitting between them. The DNA for the CDR3 is TGTGCCAGCAGCGTAGGTTCGAGACAGCAACCTTATGGCTACACCTTC. This codes for CASSVGSRQQPYGYTF.

The chain uses TRBV3-1 (or the pseudogene TRBV3-2) and TRBJ1-1; D remains unclear. From germline, CDR1 is LGHDT and CDR2 YNNKEL (reference sequence). This CDR3 is 13 amino acids long. Deletions cut 4 bases from V and 4 bases from J, with 10 bases between. The CDR3 loop reads CASSLGSGTEAFF. The CDR3 coding sequence is TGTGCCAGCAGCCTCGGCTCTGGCACTGAAGCTTTCTTT.

The chain couples TRBV24-1 to TRBJ2-1; 7 nucleotides line up with TRBD2. The ends lost 3 bases at V and 9 bases at J; junction bases unmatched: 4. Germline V lookup: CDR1 KGHDR, CDR2 SFDVKD. The CDR3 spans 13 residues. The CDR3 spells CATSDGGEGEQFF. For the CDR3, the DNA is TGTGCCACCAGTGATGGCGGGGAGGGTGAGCAGTTCTTC.

J is TRBJ2-5 and V is TRBV2, with D maybe TRBD2 (5 bases). V lost 4 bases and J 4 bases, leaving 10 bases between the germline ends. Germline assignment: CDR1 SNHLY and CDR2 FYNNEI. The CDR3 length is 13 residues. Here the CDR3 reads CASSAGGAETQYF. The DNA of the CDR3 is TGTGCCAGCAGTGCCGGAGGAGCAGAGACCCAGTACTTC.

V usage is TRBV5-1 and J usage is TRBJ2-2, with D hard to call. This CDR3 region has 14 residues. Trimming pared 3 bases from V and 4 bases from J, leaving 10 bases between. Germline-derived CDR1 and CDR2 are SGHRS and YFSETQ. CDR3: CASSWAMATGELFF. The CDR3 region has the DNA TGCGCCAGCAGCTGGGCTATGGCCACCGGGGAGCTGTTTTTT.

The chain couples TRBV7-3 to TRBJ2-2; D is unclear. Germline CDR1 SGHTA, CDR2 FQGTGA. The CDR3 totals 12 residues. V lost 3 bases to trimming and J lost 9 bases, with 8 bases between them. The CDR3 region has the DNA TGTGCCAGCAGCTTCAACGGCCGGGAGCTGTTTTTT. This codes for CASSFNGRELFF. The whole variable domain, remainder taken from reference TRBV7-3 and TRBJ2-2, is GAGVSQTPSNKVTEKGKYVELRCDPISGHTALYWYRQSLGQGPEFLIYFQGTGAADDSGLPNDRFFAVRPEGSVSTLKIQRTERGDSAVYLCASSFNGRELFFGEGSRLTVL.

The rearrangement uses TRBV28 and TRBJ1-2; D is unclear. This CDR3 contains 15 residues. V was trimmed by 1 base and J by 7 bases, leaving 16 bases between them. The germline V gene has CDR1 MDHEN and CDR2 SYDVKM. CDR3 amino acids: CASSLFGGKLGGYTF. CDR3 DNA: TGTGCCAGCAGTTTATTCGGAGGGAAACTAGGTGGCTACACCTTC.

This clone came up a few times. The chain couples TRBV27 to TRBJ2-1, with D uncertain. The CDR3 is 15 amino acids. Looked up from germline, CDR1 is MNHEY and CDR2 is SMNVEV (reference sequence). Trimming cost V 8 bases and J 5 bases, with 19 bases left between them. The CDR3 DNA reads TGTGCCAGCCAGCTCGGACGTAAAAGACACAATGAGCAGTTCTTC. It encodes CASQLGRKRHNEQFF.

The rearrangement uses TRBV10-1 and TRBJ2-3; TRBD1 is a possible D gene (5 bases). Germline V gene sequence: CDR1 WNHNN, CDR2 SYGVQD (reference sequence). Trimming took 3 bases from V and 0 from J, leaving 10 bases between them. The CDR3 runs 15 residues. CDR3 amino acids: CASSEGESSTDTQYF. In DNA form, the CDR3 reads TGCGCCAGCAGTGAAGGGGAATCTAGCACAGATACGCAGTATTTT.

This chain connects TRBV4-1 to TRBJ1-1; unclear D gene. Germline-derived CDR1 and CDR2 are MGHRA and YSYEKL. The CDR3 is made up of 15 amino acids. The ends were cut back, 3 bases at V and 4 bases at J, with 15 bases in the middle. CDR3 nucleotides: TGCGCCAGCAGCCAGGGCTTGGGATCAGCCACTGAAGCTTTCTTT. This codes for CASSQGLGSATEAFF.

This clone was observed once. This chain links TRBV7-2 with TRBJ1-2; TRBD1 matches 9 bases. The CDR3 has 13 residues. Germline V lookup: CDR1 SGHTA, CDR2 FQGNSA. Trimming took 5 bases from V and 5 from J; bases not matched to a gene: 3. For the CDR3, the DNA is TGTGCCAGCAGCACGGGACAGGGTTATGGCTACACCTTC. It codes for CASSTGQGYGYTF.

The chain couples TRBV7-9 to TRBJ2-2; 8 positions match TRBD2. The CDR3 contains 14 residues. The V gene end was trimmed by 5 bases and the J gene end by 6 bases; junction bases not matched to a gene: 5. The germline V gene encodes CDR1 SEHNR and CDR2 FQNEAQ (reference sequence). This chain's CDR3 is CASSPGTRSGELFF. CDR3 nucleotides: TGTGCCAGCAGCCCCGGGACTAGGTCCGGGGAGCTGTTTTTT. The whole variable domain, filled in from reference TRBV7-9 and TRBJ2-2, reads DTGVSQNPRHKITKRGQNVTFRCDPISEHNRLYWYRQTLGQGPEFLTYFQNEAQLEKSRLLSDRFSAERPKGSFSTLEIQRTEQGDSAMYLCASSPGTRSGELFFGEGSRLTVL.

This chain links TRBV4-1 with TRBJ1-2; 7 bases are a match to TRBD1. The V gene end was trimmed by 5 bases and the J gene end by 8 bases; junction bases not matched to a gene: 14. CDR3 length: 15 residues. The germline V gene has CDR1 MGHRA and CDR2 YSYEKL. The CDR3 loop is CASSAPGTVGNGYTF. Written as DNA, the CDR3 is TGCGCCAGCAGCGCACCCGGGACAGTTGGCAACGGCTACACCTTC.

This clone was detected a few times. The chain is built from TRBV10-3 and TRBJ1-2, with 9 positions matching TRBD1. The CDR3 is 15 residues long. CDR1 and CDR2 (germline): ENHRY, SYGVKD. Germline trimming cut 6 bases from V and 4 bases from J; bases unmatched to any gene: 9. CDR3 sequence: CAIRPDRGGIYGYTF. In DNA, the CDR3 is TGTGCCATCAGGCCAGACAGGGGGGGTATCTATGGCTACACCTTC.

The table lists this clone with a count of one. The chain recombines TRBV5-4 with TRBJ2-3; tentative D call: TRBD2 (7 bases). The germline gives CDR1 SGHNT, CDR2 YYREEE (reference sequence). V gave up 6 bases and J gave up 5 bases, with 19 bases separating them. CDR3 length equals 15 residues. The CDR3 sequence: CASTSGRGTQDTQYF. CDR3 DNA: TGTGCCAGCACCTCAGGGAGGGGGACACAAGATACGCAGTATTTT.

The table lists this clone with a count of one. This chain uses TRBV7-2 with TRBJ1-1; D is possibly TRBD1 (5 bases). In germline, CDR1 is SGHTA, CDR2 FQGNSA. This CDR3 is 14 amino acids long. Trimming stripped 6 bases from V and 4 bases from J, with 15 bases between. The CDR3 bases are TGTGCCAGCAGACCCGGGGGGGTGGGCACTGAAGCTTTCTTT. Translation: CASRPGGVGTEAFF.

The chain carries TRBV6-4 and TRBJ2-7; TRBD2 aligns across 8 bases. The CDR3 sequence is 14 residues long. CDR1 and CDR2 (germline): MRHNA, SNTAGT. V shed 4 bases, J shed 4 bases, and the junction held 6 bases outside the gene matches. The CDR3 protein is CASSAPRGGYEQYF. CDR3 DNA sequence: TGTGCCAGCAGTGCCCCTCGGGGGGGATACGAGCAGTACTTC.